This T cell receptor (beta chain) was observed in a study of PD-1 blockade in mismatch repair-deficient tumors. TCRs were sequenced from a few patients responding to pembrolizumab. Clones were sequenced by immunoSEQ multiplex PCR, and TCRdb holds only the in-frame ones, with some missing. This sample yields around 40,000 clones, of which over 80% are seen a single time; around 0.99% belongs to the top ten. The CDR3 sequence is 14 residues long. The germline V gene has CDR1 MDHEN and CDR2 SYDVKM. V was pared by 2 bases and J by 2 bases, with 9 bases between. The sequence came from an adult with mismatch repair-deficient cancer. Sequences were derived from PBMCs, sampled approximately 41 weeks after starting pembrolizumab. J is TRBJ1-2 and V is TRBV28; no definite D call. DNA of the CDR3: TGTGCCAGCAGTTTACCAGCGTTGAACTATGGCTACACCTTC. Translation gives CASSLPALNYGYTF.